Below are 16 T cell receptor beta chains sequenced from a single sample in a study of blood T cell repertoires in COVID-19. The table came from immunoSEQ multiplex PCR; TCRdb's copy has only in-frame clones and leaves some out. This sample has under 150,000 clones, with over 75% found just once. Sequencing input: peripheral blood. The source of these receptors is a man between 35 and 55 years old with active or convalescent COVID-19.

The chain joins TRBV18 to TRBJ2-1, with D possibly TRBD2 on 6 matching bases. Looked up from germline, CDR1 is KGHSH and CDR2 is LQKENI. This CDR3 spans 17 amino acids. Trimming took 0 bases from V and 5 from J, leaving 17 bases between them. CDR3 in DNA: TGTGCCAGCTCACCACCGACGGGAGCCAACTACAACAATGAGCAGTTCTTC. Translating gives CASSPPTGANYNNEQFF.

This chain uses TRBV18 with TRBJ1-2; weak D call: TRBD1 (5 bases). Germline V gives CDR1 KGHSH, CDR2 LQKENI. The CDR3 is 15 amino acids. V was pared by 4 bases and J by 2 bases, with 14 bases between. The CDR3 DNA follows: TGTGCCAGCTCACGCTCACAGGAAGGGAACTATGGCTACACCTTC. Translating it yields CASSRSQEGNYGYTF.

The V gene is TRBV27, the J gene TRBJ1-5; D call uncertain. The V end was cut by 0 bases, the J end by 2 bases, with 8 bases between. The CDR3 is made up of 15 amino acids. CDR1 is MNHEY, CDR2 SMNVEV, per germline (reference sequence). The CDR3 loop is CASSLSTFGNQPQHF. Here the CDR3 DNA reads TGTGCCAGCAGTTTATCGACTTTTGGCAATCAGCCCCAGCATTTT.

V gene TRBV3-1 (or the pseudogene TRBV3-2) combines with J gene TRBJ2-2; TRBD1 is a possible D gene (6 bases). Germline loops: CDR1 LGHDT, CDR2 YNNKEL (reference sequence). The CDR3 is 12 residues long. V shed 5 bases and J shed 6 bases, with 7 bases lying between them. CDR3 bases: TGTGCCAGCAGCACAGGGTCCGGGGAGCTGTTTTTT. It yields the protein CASSTGSGELFF.

The chain couples TRBV5-8 to TRBJ1-2, with 7 bases fitting TRBD1. The CDR3 loop spans 14 amino acids. With V trimmed by 9 bases and J by 4 bases, 12 bases remained unmatched. Germline V gene data show CDR1 as SGHTS and CDR2 as YDEGEE. In DNA, the CDR3 is TGTGCCACCCTAGCCCCGGGACAGCCCTATGGCTACACCTTC. Its protein product is CATLAPGQPYGYTF.

The V call is TRBV18, the J call TRBJ2-2; TRBD1 matches at 9 bases. This CDR3 comprises 19 residues. With V trimmed by 3 bases and J by 1 base, 12 bases remained unmatched. CDR1 and CDR2 (germline): KGHSH, LQKENI. For the CDR3, the DNA is TGTGCCAGCTCACCCCGTGCTCCGGGGGGACAGGGGAACACCGGGGAGCTGTTTTTT. Its protein product is CASSPRAPGGQGNTGELFF.

This clone was observed a single time. The V call is TRBV14, the J call TRBJ2-1; 9 positions agree with TRBD1. The CDR3 spans 16 residues. With V trimmed by 5 bases and J by 4 bases, 9 bases remained unmatched. Germline CDR1 is SGHDN and CDR2 is FVKESK. CDR3 in DNA: TGTGCCAGCAGCGAGACCGGGACAGGGCGGTACAATGAGCAGTTCTTC. Translated: CASSETGTGRYNEQFF.

This chain links TRBV6-2 or TRBV6-3 with TRBJ2-5, with a possible D match to TRBD2 (5 bases). CDR1 and CDR2 (germline): MNHEY, SVGEGT. The CDR3 has 15 amino acids. V was pared by 3 bases and J by 5 bases, with 16 bases between. In nucleotides, the CDR3 is TGTGCCAGCAGTTATACGTGGTCGGAGGTGGAGACCCAGTACTTC. It is translated as CASSYTWSEVETQYF.

The genes are TRBV7-3 and TRBJ1-6; 8 nucleotides line up with TRBD1. CDR1 and CDR2 (germline): SGHTA, FQGTGA. V gave up 5 bases and J gave up 3 bases; unmatched junction bases: 15. The CDR3 has 19 residues. The CDR3 reads CASSPGGHRELSYNSPLHF. In nucleotides, the CDR3 is TGTGCCAGCAGCCCAGGGGGCCACAGGGAGTTAAGCTATAATTCACCCCTCCACTTT.

V usage is TRBV10-3 and J usage is TRBJ2-7; 7 bases map to TRBD1. CDR1 and CDR2 from the germline V gene are ENHRY and SYGVKD. V was pared by 4 bases and J by 7 bases, with 4 bases of the junction left unmatched. The CDR3 covers 12 residues. The CDR3 protein is CAISGQGGEQYF. Here the CDR3 DNA reads TGTGCCATCAGTGGACAGGGCGGAGAGCAGTACTTC.

The chain employs TRBV6-5 and TRBJ1-1, with 8 positions matching TRBD1. V lost 8 bases, J lost 0 bases, and 2 bases stayed unmatched. The CDR3 totals 13 residues. The germline V gene has CDR1 MNHEY and CDR2 SVGAGI. The CDR3 bases are TGTGCCAGCCGGGACAGGATGAACACTGAAGCTTTCTTT. Translation gives CASRDRMNTEAFF.

The rearrangement uses TRBV19 and TRBJ2-7, with TRBD1 as a possible D gene (7 bases). The germline gives CDR1 LNHDA, CDR2 SQIVND (reference sequence). The CDR3 runs to 15 residues. Trimming removed 3 bases from V and 4 bases from J, with 16 bases in between. CDR3 in amino acids: CASSIKTGEVYEQYF. The DNA for the CDR3 is TGTGCCAGTAGTATCAAAACAGGGGAGGTATACGAGCAGTACTTC.

The chain links TRBV19 to TRBJ1-1; 7 bases are shared with TRBD1. Germline CDR1 reads LNHDA; CDR2 reads SQIVND (reference sequence). Germline trimming cut 1 base from V and 1 base from J; bases unmatched to any gene: 9. CDR3 size: 17 residues. In nucleotides, the CDR3 is TGTGCCAGTAGTATAGTATCGGGACAGCTTTCGAACACTGAAGCTTTCTTT. Its translation is CASSIVSGQLSNTEAFF.

This sequence joins TRBV2 and TRBJ2-3, with 11 bases that match TRBD1. J gave up 2 bases and V 9 bases, and 7 bases lay outside the gene matches. The CDR3 runs 15 residues. The germline CDR1 and CDR2 sequences are SNHLY and FYNNEI. The CDR3 loop is CASTPGQGDTDTQYF. The CDR3 DNA sequence: TGTGCCAGTACCCCGGGACAGGGGGACACAGATACGCAGTATTTT.

V and J are TRBV9 and TRBJ2-4; D possibly corresponds to TRBD2 (7 bases). The germline CDR1 and CDR2 sequences are SGDLS and YYNGEE. The V end was cut by 0 bases, the J end by 8 bases, with 15 bases between. There are 15 residues in the CDR3. CDR3 DNA sequence: TGTGCCAGCAGCGTAGTTGGCGGGGGCGGCGACATTCAGTACTTC. It codes for CASSVVGGGGDIQYF.

The chain carries TRBV6-2 or TRBV6-3 and TRBJ2-2; no clear D gene. The CDR3 runs 15 residues. Germline CDR1 is MNHEY and CDR2 is SVGEGT. Trimming stripped 2 bases from V and 2 bases from J, with 9 bases between. The CDR3 bases are TGTGCCAGCAGTTACGCGGTGAAAAACACCGGGGAGCTGTTTTTT. Amino acid sequence: CASSYAVKNTGELFF.